This T cell receptor beta chain was sequenced for a study of tumor-infiltrating lymphocytes in primary liver carcinoma. For the study at large: Roughly 3.5 to 8 million productive TCRbeta reads came from each sample, comparable across tissue types. Whole-study findings and limits: Overlap between tumor regions exceeded overlap of tumor with adjacent tissue or blood.

Germline V gene lookup returns CDR1 SGDLS and CDR2 YYNGEE. The CDR3 has 15 residues. The study co-extracted DNA and RNA from about 20-30 mg of unsorted bulk tissue. Total RNA (roughly 530 ng) served as template for TCR beta cDNA synthesis primed by a constant-region primer. Each TCR beta library was derived from three nested multiplex PCR rounds that employed slightly modified ARM-PCR. TRBV1-TRBV30 forward and Cbeta reverse primers drove the first two approximately 11-cycle rounds. TCRdb independently ran MiXCR on the multiplex PCR reads; one entry per CDR3 protein. Among 70,000 to 85,000 distinct CDR3 sequences listed, over 55% were seen once. Turning to this clonotype: The antigen is unknown. At one boundary the junction diverges from the germline segment, which might be a read error.

Sequenced sample: liver tumor tissue from sampling region 4. Subset of the sample: tumor region T4, right-lateral pole. This TCR was sampled from a woman aged 60 to 75 with primary liver carcinoma and hepatitis B virus infection. The chain uses TRBV9 and TRBJ1-4; D might be TRBD1 (5 bases). The CDR3 loop reads CASSAREGTNEKLYF. Written as DNA, the CDR3 is TGTGCCAGCAGCGCCCGCGAGGGGACTAATGAAAAACTGTATTTT.